One T cell receptor beta chain is described in this entry. This sample stems from a study of blood T cell repertoires in COVID-19. Study-level information: From T cells, B-cell-depleted T cells, or PBMCs came the material, which was cDNA or gDNA.

Clones were read by immunoSEQ multiplex PCR, and TCRdb kept only the in-frame ones, dropping some. The data show 60,000 to 75,000 clones, approximately 87% seen once. The V gene lost 3 bases and the J gene lost 6 bases, with 9 bases spanning the gap. The V gene's germline CDR1 is LNHDA and CDR2 SQIVND (reference sequence). The CDR3 has 13 residues. This TCR was recovered from a man between 60 and 75 years old with acute or convalescent COVID-19. Sequencing used peripheral blood. The chain employs TRBV19 and TRBJ1-5; D is unresolved. The DNA of the CDR3 is TGTGCCAGTAGTATCGTGGGAGGTCAGCCCCAGCATTTT. Translated, it gives CASSIVGGQPQHF. Variable domain in full (rest from reference TRBV19 and TRBJ1-5): DGGITQSPKYLFRKEGQNVTLSCEQNLNHDAMYWYRQDPGQGLRLIYYSQIVNDFQKGDIAEGYSVSREKKESFPLTVTSAQKNPTAFYLCASSIVGGQPQHFGDGTRLSIL.